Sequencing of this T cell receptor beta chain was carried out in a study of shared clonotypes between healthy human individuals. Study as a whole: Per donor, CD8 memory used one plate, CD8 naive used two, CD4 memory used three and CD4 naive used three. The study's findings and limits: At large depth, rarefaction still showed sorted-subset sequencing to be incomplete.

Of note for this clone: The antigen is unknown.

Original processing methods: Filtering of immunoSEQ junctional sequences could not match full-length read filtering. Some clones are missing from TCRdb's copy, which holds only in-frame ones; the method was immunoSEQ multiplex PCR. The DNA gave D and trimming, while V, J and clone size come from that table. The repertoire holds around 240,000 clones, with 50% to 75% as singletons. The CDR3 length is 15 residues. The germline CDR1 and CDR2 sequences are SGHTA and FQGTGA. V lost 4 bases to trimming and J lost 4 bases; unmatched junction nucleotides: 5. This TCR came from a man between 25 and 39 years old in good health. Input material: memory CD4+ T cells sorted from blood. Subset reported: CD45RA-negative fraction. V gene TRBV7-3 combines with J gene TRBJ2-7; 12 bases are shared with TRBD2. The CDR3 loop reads CASSWRTSGIYEQYF. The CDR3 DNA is TGTGCCAGCAGCTGGAGGACTAGCGGGATATACGAGCAGTACTTC.